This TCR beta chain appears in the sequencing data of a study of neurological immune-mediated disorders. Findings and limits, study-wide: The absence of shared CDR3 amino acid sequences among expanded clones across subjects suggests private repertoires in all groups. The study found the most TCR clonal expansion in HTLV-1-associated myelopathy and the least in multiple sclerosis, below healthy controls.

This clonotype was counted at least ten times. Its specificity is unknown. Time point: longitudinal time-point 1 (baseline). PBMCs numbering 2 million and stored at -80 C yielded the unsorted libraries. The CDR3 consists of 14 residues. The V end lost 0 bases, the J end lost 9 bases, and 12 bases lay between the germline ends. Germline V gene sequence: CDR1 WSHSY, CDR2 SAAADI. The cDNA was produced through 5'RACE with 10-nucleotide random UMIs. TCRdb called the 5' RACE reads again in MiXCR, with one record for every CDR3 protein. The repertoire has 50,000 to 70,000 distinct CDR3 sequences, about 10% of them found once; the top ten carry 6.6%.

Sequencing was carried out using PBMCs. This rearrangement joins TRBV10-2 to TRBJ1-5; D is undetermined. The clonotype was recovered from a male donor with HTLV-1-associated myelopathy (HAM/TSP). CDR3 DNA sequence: TGCGCCAGCAGTGAGTCGGGAGCCTTTGGGCCCCAGCATTTT. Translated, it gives CASSESGAFGPQHF.